This T cell receptor beta chain was obtained from a study of cytomegalovirus exposure and HLA in healthy donors. Study-wide results and limits: V segments that were indistinguishable, TRBV6-2 and TRBV6-3 among them, were omitted from analysis. Data from an earlier analysis indicated that most TCR beta V segments were productive either about 90% or about 30% of the time. Fewer N-insertions than the roughly 630-donor mean were reportedly shown by an Asian-associated ancestry cluster in a later analysis.

The PCR contained 60 Vbeta and 13 Jbeta primers. Profiled with immunoSEQ multiplex PCR; TCRdb holds only in-frame clones, not every one. The sample holds around 170,000 clones, around 80% seen once. The germline gives CDR1 SGHRS, CDR2 YFSETQ. The CDR3 length is 18 residues. Trimming pared 1 base from V and 2 bases from J, leaving 18 bases between. On this clone itself: Its target is not known.

This sequence joins TRBV5-1 and TRBJ2-2, with D tentatively TRBD1 (6 bases). The sample comprised PBMCs. This clonotype was sampled from a girl aged 5-17 years in good health and CMV-seropositive. CDR3 loop: CASSLYGGTDTNTGELFF. The CDR3 DNA reads TGCGCCAGCAGCTTGTATGGGGGCACAGATACCAACACCGGGGAGCTGTTTTTT. Looking up the rest from reference TRBV5-1 and TRBJ2-2 gives the full variable domain: KAGVTQTPRYLIKTRGQQVTLSCSPISGHRSVSWYQQTPGQGLQFLFEYFSETQRNKGNFPGRFSGRQFSNSRSEMNVSTLELGDSALYLCASSLYGGTDTNTGELFFGEGSRLTVL.